The clone carrying this TCR beta chain has only a few counts. Antigen unknown. One entry per CDR3 protein results from TCRdb running MiXCR on the RT-PCR reads. In the table there are about 650,000 distinct CDR3 sequences, 14% of which are singletons. The sample belongs to a study of response to subunit inactivated influenza vaccine. General observations from the study: Few additional T cells are recruited per seasonal influenza vaccination, authors suggested.

The sequence came from a man aged 50 or older who received an inactivated influenza vaccine. The source was PBMCs from blood, collected around two weeks before vaccination.

CDR3 amino acids: CASSAGTGSTVFF. CDR3 in DNA: TGTGCCAGCAGTGCCGGGACAGGGAGTACGGTTTTCTTT. The chain joins TRBV7-3 to TRBJ1-1; 9 nucleotides align to TRBD1. Trimming took 6 bases from V and 13 from J; bases not matched to a gene: 12. This CDR3 is 13 amino acids long. The germline V gene encodes CDR1 SGHTA and CDR2 FQGTGA.